This T cell receptor beta chain came from a study of identical twins. Points from the study as a whole: Twin sharing of out-of-frame TCR alpha was underestimated by models in monozygotic pairs. Within cord blood, abundant beta clonotypes carried fewer insertions, but memory repertoires showed no such trend. Low generation-probability sequences were in excess among twin-shared out-of-frame alpha sequences.

A universal primer site came from template switching; cDNA carried unique molecular identifiers. TCRdb reanalysed the 5' RACE reads using MiXCR and keeps one entry per CDR3 protein. Altogether fewer than 250,000 distinct CDR3 sequences are present, 9.4% being singletons, with the ten largest covering 5% to 6.5%. This clonotype was recorded a few times. The antigen remains undetermined. In germline, CDR1 is MNHEY, CDR2 SMNVEV (reference sequence). CDR3 length: 16 amino acids. The ends were cut back, 5 bases at V and 3 bases at J, with 17 bases in the middle. The sequence was obtained from a woman in her late teens or twenties in good health. J is TRBJ1-5 and V is TRBV27; TRBD1 might be the D (6 bases). Sequenced material: memory (CD45RO+) T cells sorted from blood. The CDR3 reads CASSPSGGSDNQPQHF. Written as DNA, the CDR3 is TGTGCCAGCAGTCCCTCCGGGGGCAGTGACAATCAGCCCCAGCATTTT.